This TCR beta chain stems from a study of T cells in Graves' hyperthyroidism and ophthalmopathy. General study results and limits: Blood also held most thyroid clonotypes expanded beyond 0.001.

Only a few counts were recorded for this clonotype. Its antigen is still unknown. The source material, RNA transcripts, was used to amplify TCR beta CDR3 regions. First-round RT-PCR targeting the TCR CDR3 was performed with the HTBI primer set. A single record per CDR3 protein comes from TCRdb applying MiXCR to the multiplex PCR reads. The sample shows roughly 570,000 distinct CDR3 sequences, about 15% of them seen only once. V was clipped by 3 bases and J by 3 bases, with 5 bases between them. Germline-derived CDR1 and CDR2 are MGHDK and SYGVNS. This CDR3 is built from 13 residues. The TCR originated in a woman in her twenties or thirties with Graves' hyperthyroidism. V usage is TRBV25-1 and J usage is TRBJ2-2, with D perhaps given as TRBD1 or TRBD2 (5 bases each). Sequenced input: blood. The CDR3 DNA is TGTGCCAGCAGTGAGGGACACACCGGGGAGCTGTTTTTT. Its translation is CASSEGHTGELFF.